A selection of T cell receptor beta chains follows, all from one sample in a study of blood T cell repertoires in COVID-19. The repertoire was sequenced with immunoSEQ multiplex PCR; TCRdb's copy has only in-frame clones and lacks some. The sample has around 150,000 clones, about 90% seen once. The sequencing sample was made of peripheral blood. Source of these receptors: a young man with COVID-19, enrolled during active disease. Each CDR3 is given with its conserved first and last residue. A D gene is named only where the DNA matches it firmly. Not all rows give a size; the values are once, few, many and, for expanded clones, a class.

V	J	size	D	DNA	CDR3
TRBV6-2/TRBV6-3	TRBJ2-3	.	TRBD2	TGTGCCAGCAGCCGCGGACTAGCGGGTCTGGGAGATACGCAGTATTTT	CASSRGLAGLGDTQYF
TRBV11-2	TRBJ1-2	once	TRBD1	TGTGCCAGCAGCTTCCAGACAGGGGGTTTCTATGGCTACACCTTC	CASSFQTGGFYGYTF
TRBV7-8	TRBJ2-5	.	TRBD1	TGTGCCAGCAGCTTAGCGGTTGACAGGGTGGAGACCCAGTACTTC	CASSLAVDRVETQYF
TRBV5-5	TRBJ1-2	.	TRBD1	TGTGCCAGCAGCGGCCGGACAGGGGGAAACTATGGCTACACCTTC	CASSGRTGGNYGYTF
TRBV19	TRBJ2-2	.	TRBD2	TGTGCCAGTAGTATAGAGGGTAGCGGGAGGGCCCGGGAGCTGTTTTTT	CASSIEGSGRARELFF
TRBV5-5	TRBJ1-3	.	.	TGTGCCAGCAGCCGCTTCCGGGGGGACTCTGGAAACACCATATATTTT	CASSRFRGDSGNTIYF
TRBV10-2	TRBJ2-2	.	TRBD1	TGCGCCAGCAGCTCAGACAGGGGCACCGGGGAGCTGTTTTTT	CASSSDRGTGELFF
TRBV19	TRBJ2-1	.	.	TGTGCCAGTCAGGACGGGAGTATCTCCTACAATGAGCAGTTCTTC	CASQDGSISYNEQFF
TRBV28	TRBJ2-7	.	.	TGTGCCAGCAGCCCCGGAGGACTGTACGAGCAGTACTTC	CASSPGGLYEQYF
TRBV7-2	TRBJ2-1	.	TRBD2	TGTGCCAGCAGCTTATTAGGGACTAGCGGGAGGGAGGGGCAGTTCTTC	CASSLLGTSGREGQFF
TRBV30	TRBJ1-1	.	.	TGTGCCTGGAGTGCCATGAGTGGTACTGAAGCTTTCTTT	CAWSAMSGTEAFF
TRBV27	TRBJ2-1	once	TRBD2	TGTGCCAGCAGTTCCCTCCCAAGACTAGCGGGAGGGTCAACCATGAACAATGAGCAGTTCTTC	CASSSLPRLAGGSTMNNEQFF
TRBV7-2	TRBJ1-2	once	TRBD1	TGTGCCAGCAGCCCGCAGGCGGGACAGGATAACTATGGCTACACCTTC	CASSPQAGQDNYGYTF
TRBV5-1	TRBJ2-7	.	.	TGCGCCAGCAGCTTGGCCCCGGGCGAGCAGTACTTC	CASSLAPGEQYF
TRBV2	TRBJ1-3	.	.	TGTGCCAGCAGTGGGACAAGCTCTGGAAACACCATATATTTT	CASSGTSSGNTIYF
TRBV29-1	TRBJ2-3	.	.	TGCAGCGTTGACGGTAGCACAGATACGCAGTATTTT	CSVDGSTDTQYF
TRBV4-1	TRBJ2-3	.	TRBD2	TGCGCCAGCAGCCAAGTAGCCCTGGCGGGAGCAGATACGCAGTATTTT	CASSQVALAGADTQYF